A selection of T cell receptor beta chains follows, all from one sample in a study of T-cell memory formation after mild COVID-19. TCRdb analysed the 5' RACE reads with MiXCR anew, one entry per CDR3 protein. The sample lists 210,000 or so distinct CDR3 sequences; roughly 10% were seen once. Sequencing was carried out using PBMCs or a T cell subset sorted from them (not recorded which). The source of these receptors is a young man who had mild COVID-19 (a few samples of this study predate the infection). Cell type and time point are not known. Each CDR3 is given with its conserved first and last residue. Each record gives: J gene, V gene, D gene, clone size, CDR3 protein, CDR3 DNA. D genes are given only for firm matches. Clone sizes are given selectively: once, few, many, or a class where the clone is expanded.

>TRBJ2-7|TRBV29-1|-|-
CSVVATGRYEQYF
TGCAGCGTTGTGGCGACAGGCCGCTACGAGCAGTACTTC
>TRBJ1-1|TRBV28|-|-
CASSLPQMNTEAFF
TGTGCCAGCAGTTTACCCCAGATGAACACTGAAGCTTTCTTT
>TRBJ2-1|TRBV4-1|-|many
CASSQVDLVSYNEQFF
TGCGCCAGCAGCCAAGTCGACCTAGTTTCCTACAATGAGCAGTTCTTC
>TRBJ2-5|TRBV20-1|-|-
CSARRFRYQETQYF
TGCAGTGCTAGACGGTTTCGCTACCAAGAGACCCAGTACTTC
>TRBJ2-3|TRBV29-1|-|few
CSVQGFTDTQYF
TGCAGCGTTCAAGGGTTCACAGATACGCAGTATTTT
>TRBJ1-2|TRBV6-5|-|many
CASSYDSFDYTF
TGTGCCAGCAGTTACGACTCCTTTGACTACACCTTC
>TRBJ2-6|TRBV10-3|TRBD2|few
CAISPSGGGPGANVLTF
TGTGCCATCAGTCCCTCCGGGGGGGGCCCTGGGGCCAACGTCCTGACTTTC
>TRBJ2-2|TRBV4-3|TRBD1|few
CASSRGTGNTGELFF
TGCGCCAGCAGCCGTGGGACAGGGAACACCGGGGAGCTGTTTTTT
>TRBJ2-1|TRBV6-5|-|-
CASSYSRRDNEQFF
TGTGCCAGCAGTTACTCGCGTAGGGACAATGAGCAGTTCTTC
>TRBJ2-7|TRBV10-2|-|-
CASTAGLSTKQYF
TGCGCCAGCACGGCAGGGTTGTCTACGAAGCAGTACTTC
>TRBJ2-3|TRBV12-3/TRBV12-4|-|-
CASSAEQGDTQYF
TGTGCCAGCAGCGCGGAACAGGGAGATACGCAGTATTTT
>TRBJ2-7|TRBV7-2|-|-
CASSLEGTGAVGAYEQYF
TGTGCCAGCAGCTTAGAGGGGACCGGGGCAGTGGGAGCCTACGAGCAGTACTTC